This T cell receptor beta chain originates from a study of OX40 agonist ivuxolimab in advanced cancers. Study-wide context: Ivuxolimab was a fully human IgG2 agonistic monoclonal antibody targeting the costimulatory receptor OX40 (CD134). Among the approximately 54 dose-escalation patients, some 20 had hepatocellular carcinoma, about 15 melanoma, 9 renal cell carcinoma and 9 head and neck cancer. Prior anti-PD-1, anti-PD-L1 or anti-CTLA-4 therapy was permitted, and checkpoint inhibitors had been received by about 36% of dose-escalation patients. Intravenous ivuxolimab was administered to patients every 2 weeks at six dose levels: 0.01, 0.1, 0.3, 1.5, 3 and 10 mg/kg. In the dose-escalation cohort, nearly 85% of patients were male, and the mean age was 60 years with a range of roughly 23 to 90. The paper reports the monotherapy dose-escalation portion (N of about 56 patients) of the phase I ivuxolimab trial. Partial responses occurred in three dose-escalation patients, of whom one had hepatocellular carcinoma and two had cutaneous melanoma. The purpose of peripheral TCRbeta sequencing was to test whether ivuxolimab changed TCR sequence diversity and led to clonal T-cell expansion.

Genomic DNA was isolated from the sorted cells so that the TCRbeta CDR3 region could be sequenced. TCRbeta CDR3 regions were sequenced using the immunoSEQ Assay. TCRdb re-hosts the immuneACCESS table, in-frame sequences only. Its copies lack some clones; in the studies checked, an unresolved V gene accounts for under half of them, and the cause for the rest is not known. For this sample the table gives 95,000 to 100,000 clones, of which about 92% were detected only once. The ten biggest clones cover around 1.5% of the sample. The trial excluded patients who had a history of autoimmune disease or who were on systemic immunosuppression. Peripheral blood for TCR sequencing was collected from all dose cohorts at baseline, on cycle 4 day 1, and on cycle 7 day 1. Samples came from an open-label, multicenter, first-in-human phase I dose-escalation trial of ivuxolimab. Adults with locally advanced or metastatic melanoma, renal cell carcinoma, hepatocellular carcinoma or head and neck squamous cell carcinoma were enrolled in the trial. CD4+ and CD8+ T cells were sorted separately from peripheral blood before TCR sequencing.

Broader findings and caveats from the paper: At doses of 0.1 to 3.0 mg/kg, clonal expansion of both CD4+ and CD8+ T cells in blood was seen between baseline and week 6. In the 0.1-3.0 mg/kg groups, partial responders had among the lowest normalized peripheral clonal expansion, particularly in CD8+ T cells. After ivuxolimab, expanded clones were on average more numerous among CD8+ T cells than among CD4+ T cells. Low levels of normalized T-cell clonal expansion were also shown by some nonresponding patients. The antigen specificity of the clonally expanded peripheral T cells was not determined.

CDR1 and CDR2, looked up from the germline V gene, are ENHRY and SYGVKD. Inclusive of the bounding cysteine and phenylalanine, the CDR3 is 13 residues long. The DNA shown is the 39-base CDR3, in frame from base 1. V is clipped by 6 bases and J by 0 bases, and the sequence between their germline boundaries is 7 bases long. In regard to this clone: This receptor's antigen is unknown. No base-level quality is on record; no much larger clone is a single base apart.

This clonotype originated in an adult with an advanced solid tumor such as melanoma, head and neck, liver or kidney cancer. The sample in question was CD4+ or CD8+ T cells sorted from blood, obtained in a trial of the OX40 agonist ivuxolimab. The receptor chain draws on TRBV10-3 and TRBJ2-3, with the identity of the D gene unclear. The CDR3 region reads CAIRPTSTDTQYF. The nucleotide sequence reads TGTGCCATCAGACCGACTAGCACAGATACGCAGTATTTT.